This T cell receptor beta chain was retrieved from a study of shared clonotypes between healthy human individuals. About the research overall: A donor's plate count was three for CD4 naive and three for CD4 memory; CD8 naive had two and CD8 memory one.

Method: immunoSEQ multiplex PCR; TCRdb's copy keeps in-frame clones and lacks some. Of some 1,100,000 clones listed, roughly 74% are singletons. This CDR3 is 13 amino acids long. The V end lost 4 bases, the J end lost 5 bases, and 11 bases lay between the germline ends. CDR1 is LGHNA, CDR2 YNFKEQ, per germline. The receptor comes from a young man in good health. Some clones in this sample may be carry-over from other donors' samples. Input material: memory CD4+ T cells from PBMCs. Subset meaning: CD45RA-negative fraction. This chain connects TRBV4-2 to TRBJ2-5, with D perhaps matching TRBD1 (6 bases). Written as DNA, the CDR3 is TGTGCCAGCAGCCGGGGTCAGGGGGAGACCCAGTACTTC. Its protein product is CASSRGQGETQYF.